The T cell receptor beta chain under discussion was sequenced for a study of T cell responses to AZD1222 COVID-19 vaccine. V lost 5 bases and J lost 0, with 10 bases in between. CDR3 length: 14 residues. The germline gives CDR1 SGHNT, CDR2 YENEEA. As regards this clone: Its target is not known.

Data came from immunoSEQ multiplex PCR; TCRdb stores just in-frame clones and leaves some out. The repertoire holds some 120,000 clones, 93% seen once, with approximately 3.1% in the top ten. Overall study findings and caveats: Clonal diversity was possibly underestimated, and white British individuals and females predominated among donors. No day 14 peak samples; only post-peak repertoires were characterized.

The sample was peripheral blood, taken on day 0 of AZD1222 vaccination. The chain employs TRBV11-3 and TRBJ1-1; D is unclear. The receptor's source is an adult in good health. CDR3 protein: CASSLSGLNTEAFF. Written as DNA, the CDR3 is TGTGCCAGCAGCCTATCGGGCTTGAACACTGAAGCTTTCTTT.